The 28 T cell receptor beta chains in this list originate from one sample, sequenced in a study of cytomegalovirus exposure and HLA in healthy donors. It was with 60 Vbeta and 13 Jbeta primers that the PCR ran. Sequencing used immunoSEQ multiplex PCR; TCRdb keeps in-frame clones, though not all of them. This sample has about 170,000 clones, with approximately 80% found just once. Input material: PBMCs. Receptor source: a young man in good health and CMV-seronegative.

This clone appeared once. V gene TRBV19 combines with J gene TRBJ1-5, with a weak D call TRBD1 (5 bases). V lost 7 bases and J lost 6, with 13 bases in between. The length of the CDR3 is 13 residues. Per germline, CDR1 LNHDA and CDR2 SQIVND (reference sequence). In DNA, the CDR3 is TGTGCCAGTACAATGGGGCCCATTCAGCCCCAGCATTTT. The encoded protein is CASTMGPIQPQHF.

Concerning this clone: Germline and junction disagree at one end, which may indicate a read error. Written as DNA, the CDR3 is TGTTCCAGCAGCTTACCCCCAGGGTGGGGGGAAAACTATGGCTACACCTTC. It codes for CSSSLPPGWGENYGYTF. The chain carries TRBV7-9 and TRBJ1-2, with a tentative D call TRBD1 (5 bases). The CDR3 spans 17 residues. Germline-derived CDR1 and CDR2 are SEHNR and FQNEAQ (reference sequence).

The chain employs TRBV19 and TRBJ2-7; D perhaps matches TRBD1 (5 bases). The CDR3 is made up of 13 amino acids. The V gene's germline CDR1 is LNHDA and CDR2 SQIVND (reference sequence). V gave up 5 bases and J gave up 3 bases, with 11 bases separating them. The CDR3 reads CASSSRQYYEQYF. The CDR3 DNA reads TGTGCCAGTAGTTCTCGACAGTACTACGAGCAGTACTTC.

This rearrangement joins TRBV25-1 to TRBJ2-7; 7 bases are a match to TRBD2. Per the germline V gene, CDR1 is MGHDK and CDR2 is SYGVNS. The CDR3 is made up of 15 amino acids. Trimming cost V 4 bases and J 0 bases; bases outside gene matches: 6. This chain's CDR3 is CASSGVGGSSYEQYF. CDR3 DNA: TGTGCCAGCAGTGGTGTCGGCGGGAGCTCCTACGAGCAGTACTTC.

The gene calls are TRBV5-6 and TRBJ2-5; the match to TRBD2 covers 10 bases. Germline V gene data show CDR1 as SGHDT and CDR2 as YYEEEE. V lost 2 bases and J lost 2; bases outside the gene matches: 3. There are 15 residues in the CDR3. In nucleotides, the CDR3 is TGTGCCAGCAGCTTAGCGGGGGGGGATCAAGAGACCCAGTACTTC. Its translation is CASSLAGGDQETQYF.

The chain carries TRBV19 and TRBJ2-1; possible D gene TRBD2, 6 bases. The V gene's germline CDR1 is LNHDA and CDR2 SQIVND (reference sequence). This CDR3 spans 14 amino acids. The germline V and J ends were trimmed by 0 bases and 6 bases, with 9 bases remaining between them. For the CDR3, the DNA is TGTGCCAGTAGTATAGACGGGGGTTTCAATGAGCAGTTCTTC. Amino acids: CASSIDGGFNEQFF.

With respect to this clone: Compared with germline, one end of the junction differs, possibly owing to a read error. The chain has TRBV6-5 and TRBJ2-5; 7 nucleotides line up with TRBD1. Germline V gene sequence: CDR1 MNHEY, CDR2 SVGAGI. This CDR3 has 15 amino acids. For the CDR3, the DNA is TGTGCCGGCAGTTACTCGGAACAGGGGCCAGAGACCCAGTACTTC. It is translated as CAGSYSEQGPETQYF.

The CDR3 coding sequence is TGTGCCATCAGTCTTAGCGGGAGTCTCTACGAGCAGTACTTC. Residues: CAISLSGSLYEQYF. The rearrangement links TRBV10-3 to TRBJ2-7, with 9 nucleotides matching TRBD2. The CDR3 runs to 14 residues. J gave up 3 bases and V 5 bases, and 5 bases lay outside the gene matches. CDR1 and CDR2 from the germline V gene are ENHRY and SYGVKD.

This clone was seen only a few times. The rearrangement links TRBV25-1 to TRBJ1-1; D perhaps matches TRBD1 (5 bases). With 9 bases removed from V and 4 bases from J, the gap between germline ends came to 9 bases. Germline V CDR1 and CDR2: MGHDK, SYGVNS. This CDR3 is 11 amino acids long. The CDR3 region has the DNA TGTGCCAGTTTAAGGGGCACTGAAGCTTTCTTT. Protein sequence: CASLRGTEAFF.

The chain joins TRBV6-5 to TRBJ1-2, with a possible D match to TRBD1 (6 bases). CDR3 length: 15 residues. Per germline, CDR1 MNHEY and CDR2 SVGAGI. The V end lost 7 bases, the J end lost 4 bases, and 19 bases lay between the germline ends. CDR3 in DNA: TGTGCCAGCAAGGATTCGGGGGGCGTGGGCTATGGCTACACCTTC. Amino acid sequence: CASKDSGGVGYGYTF.

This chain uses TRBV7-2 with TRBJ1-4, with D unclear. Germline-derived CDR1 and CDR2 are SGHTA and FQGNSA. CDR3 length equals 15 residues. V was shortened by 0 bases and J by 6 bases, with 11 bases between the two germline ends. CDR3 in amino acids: CASSLATSYDEKLFF. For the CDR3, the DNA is TGTGCCAGCAGCTTAGCGACATCCTACGATGAAAAACTGTTTTTT.

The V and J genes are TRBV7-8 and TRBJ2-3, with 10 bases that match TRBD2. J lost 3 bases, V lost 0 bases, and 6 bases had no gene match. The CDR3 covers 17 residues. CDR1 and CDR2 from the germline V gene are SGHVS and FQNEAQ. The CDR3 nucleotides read TGTGCCAGCAGCTTAGCACGAGCGGGGGGGCCTACAGATACGCAGTATTTT. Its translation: CASSLARAGGPTDTQYF.

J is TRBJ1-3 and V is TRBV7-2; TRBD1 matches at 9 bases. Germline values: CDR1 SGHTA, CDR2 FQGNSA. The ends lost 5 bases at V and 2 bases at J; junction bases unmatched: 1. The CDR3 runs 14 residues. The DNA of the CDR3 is TGTGCCAGCAGCCGACAGGGGGCTGGAAACACCATATATTTT. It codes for CASSRQGAGNTIYF.

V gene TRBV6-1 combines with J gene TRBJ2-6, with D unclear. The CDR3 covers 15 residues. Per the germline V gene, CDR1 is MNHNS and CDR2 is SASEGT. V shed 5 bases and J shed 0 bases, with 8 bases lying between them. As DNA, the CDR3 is TGTGCCAGCAGTCTTCAACTCTCTGGGGCCAACGTCCTGACTTTC. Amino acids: CASSLQLSGANVLTF.

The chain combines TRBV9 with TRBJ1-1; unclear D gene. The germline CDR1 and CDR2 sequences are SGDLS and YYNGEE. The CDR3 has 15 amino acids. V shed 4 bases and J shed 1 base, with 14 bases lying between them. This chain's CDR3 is CASSPQTGRNTEAFF. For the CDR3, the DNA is TGTGCCAGCAGCCCCCAGACGGGGAGGAACACTGAAGCTTTCTTT. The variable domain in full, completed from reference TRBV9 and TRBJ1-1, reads DSGVTQTPKHLITATGQRVTLRCSPRSGDLSVYWYQQSLDQGLQFLIQYYNGEERAKGNILERFSAQQFPDLHSELNLSSLELGDSALYFCASSPQTGRNTEAFFGQGTRLTVV.

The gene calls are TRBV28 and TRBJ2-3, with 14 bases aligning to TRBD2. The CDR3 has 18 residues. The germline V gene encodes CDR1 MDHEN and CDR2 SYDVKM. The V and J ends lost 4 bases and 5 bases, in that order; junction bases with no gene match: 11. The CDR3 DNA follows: TGTGCCAGCAGTTCCGGGACTAGCGGGAGAGTTTATAAAGATACGCAGTATTTT. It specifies CASSSGTSGRVYKDTQYF.

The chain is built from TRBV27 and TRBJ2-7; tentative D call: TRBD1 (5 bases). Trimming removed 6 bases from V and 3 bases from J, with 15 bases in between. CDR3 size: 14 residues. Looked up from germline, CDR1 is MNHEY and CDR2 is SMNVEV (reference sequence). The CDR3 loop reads CASRRSGPNYEQYF. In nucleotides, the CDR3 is TGTGCCAGCAGACGGTCAGGGCCCAACTACGAGCAGTACTTC.

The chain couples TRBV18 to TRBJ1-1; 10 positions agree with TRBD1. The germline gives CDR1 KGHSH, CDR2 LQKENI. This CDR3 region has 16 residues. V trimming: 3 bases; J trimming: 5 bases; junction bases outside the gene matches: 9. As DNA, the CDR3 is TGTGCCAGCTCACCTGGACAGGGGGGTTCAACGACTGAAGCTTTCTTT. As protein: CASSPGQGGSTTEAFF.

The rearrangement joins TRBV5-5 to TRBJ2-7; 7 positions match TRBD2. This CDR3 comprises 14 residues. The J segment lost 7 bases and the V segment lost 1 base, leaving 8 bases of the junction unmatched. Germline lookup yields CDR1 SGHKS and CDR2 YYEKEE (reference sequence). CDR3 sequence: CASSLTSDSWEQYF. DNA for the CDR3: TGTGCCAGCAGCTTGACTAGCGACTCCTGGGAGCAGTACTTC.

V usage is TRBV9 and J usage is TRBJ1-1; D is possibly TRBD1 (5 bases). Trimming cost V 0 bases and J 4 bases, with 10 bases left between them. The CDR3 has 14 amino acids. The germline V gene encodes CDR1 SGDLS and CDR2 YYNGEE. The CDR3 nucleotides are TGTGCCAGCAGCGTAGGTGGGGGGAGCACTGAAGCTTTCTTT. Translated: CASSVGGGSTEAFF. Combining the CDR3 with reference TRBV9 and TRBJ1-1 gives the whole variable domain DSGVTQTPKHLITATGQRVTLRCSPRSGDLSVYWYQQSLDQGLQFLIQYYNGEERAKGNILERFSAQQFPDLHSELNLSSLELGDSALYFCASSVGGGSTEAFFGQGTRLTVV.

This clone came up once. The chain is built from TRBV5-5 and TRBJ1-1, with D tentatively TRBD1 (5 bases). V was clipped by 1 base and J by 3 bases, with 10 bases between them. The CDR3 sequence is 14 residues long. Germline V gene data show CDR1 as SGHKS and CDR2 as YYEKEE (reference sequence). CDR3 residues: CASSLLRGDTEAFF. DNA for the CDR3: TGTGCCAGCAGCTTGTTGCGGGGGGACACTGAAGCTTTCTTT.

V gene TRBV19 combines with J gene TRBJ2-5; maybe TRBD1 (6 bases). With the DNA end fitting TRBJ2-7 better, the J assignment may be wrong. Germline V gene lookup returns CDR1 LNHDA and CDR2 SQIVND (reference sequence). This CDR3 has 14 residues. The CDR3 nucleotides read TGTGCCAGTAGTAGCCAGTCAGGGGACTACGAGCAGTACTTC. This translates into CASSSQSGDYEQYF.

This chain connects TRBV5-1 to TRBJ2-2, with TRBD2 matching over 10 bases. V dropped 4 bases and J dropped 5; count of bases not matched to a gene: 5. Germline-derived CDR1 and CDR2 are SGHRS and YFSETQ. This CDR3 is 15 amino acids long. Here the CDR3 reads CASSGGTSETGELFF. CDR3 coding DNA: TGCGCCAGCAGCGGAGGGACTAGCGAGACCGGGGAGCTGTTTTTT.

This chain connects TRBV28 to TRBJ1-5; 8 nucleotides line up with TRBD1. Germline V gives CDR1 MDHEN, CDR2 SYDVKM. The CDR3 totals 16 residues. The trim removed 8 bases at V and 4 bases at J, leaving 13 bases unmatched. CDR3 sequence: CASPIARTGLNQPQHF. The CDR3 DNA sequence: TGTGCCAGCCCTATAGCCCGGACAGGGCTTAATCAGCCCCAGCATTTT.

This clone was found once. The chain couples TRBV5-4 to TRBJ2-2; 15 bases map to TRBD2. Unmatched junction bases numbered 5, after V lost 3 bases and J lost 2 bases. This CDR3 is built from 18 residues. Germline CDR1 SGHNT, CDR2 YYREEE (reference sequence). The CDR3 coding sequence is TGTGCCAGCAGCTACGGACTAGCGGGGGGGCGTAACACCGGGGAGCTGTTTTTT. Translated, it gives CASSYGLAGGRNTGELFF. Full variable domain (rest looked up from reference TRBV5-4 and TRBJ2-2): ETGVTQSPTHLIKTRGQQVTLRCSSQSGHNTVSWYQQALGQGPQFIFQYYREEENGRGNFPPRFSGLQFPNYSSELNVNALELDDSALYLCASSYGLAGGRNTGELFFGEGSRLTVL.

CDR3 in amino acids: CASSGTGSSNQPQHF. The CDR3 nucleotides are TGTGCCAGCTCCGGGACAGGGTCTAGCAATCAGCCCCAGCATTTT. The chain links TRBV19 to TRBJ1-5; 9 bases fit TRBD1. CDR3 length: 15 residues. Unmatched junction bases numbered 6, after V lost 9 bases and J lost 0 bases. Germline assignment: CDR1 LNHDA and CDR2 SQIVND (reference sequence).

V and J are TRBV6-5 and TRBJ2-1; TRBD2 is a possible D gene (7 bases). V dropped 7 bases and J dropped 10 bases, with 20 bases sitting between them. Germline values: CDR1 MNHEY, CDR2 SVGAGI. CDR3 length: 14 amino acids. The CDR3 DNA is TGTGCCAGCACCTCGAAGGGGGGGTATGGCGAGCAGTTCTTC. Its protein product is CASTSKGGYGEQFF.

The CDR3 sequence: CATKKAGGPTDTQYF. The DNA of the CDR3 is TGTGCCACCAAGAAAGCGGGGGGCCCCACAGATACGCAGTATTTT. V usage is TRBV27 and J usage is TRBJ2-3; TRBD2 agrees at 9 bases. V lost 10 bases to trimming and J lost 2 bases; unmatched junction nucleotides: 10. The CDR3 extends over 15 amino acids. Germline V CDR1 and CDR2: MNHEY, SMNVEV (reference sequence).